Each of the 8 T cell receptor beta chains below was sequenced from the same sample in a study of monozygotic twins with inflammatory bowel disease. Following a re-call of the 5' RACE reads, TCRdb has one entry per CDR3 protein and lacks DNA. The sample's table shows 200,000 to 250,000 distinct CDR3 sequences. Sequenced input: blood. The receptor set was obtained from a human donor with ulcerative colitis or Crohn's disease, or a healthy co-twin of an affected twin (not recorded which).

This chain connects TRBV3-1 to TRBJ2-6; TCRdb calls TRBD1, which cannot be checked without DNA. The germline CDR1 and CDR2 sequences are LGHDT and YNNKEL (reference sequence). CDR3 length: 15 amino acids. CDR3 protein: CASKNRGPGANVLTF.

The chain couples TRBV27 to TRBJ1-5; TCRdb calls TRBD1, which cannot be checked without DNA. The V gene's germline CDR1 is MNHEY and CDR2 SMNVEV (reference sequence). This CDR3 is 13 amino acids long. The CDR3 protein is CASSPDRALSQHF.

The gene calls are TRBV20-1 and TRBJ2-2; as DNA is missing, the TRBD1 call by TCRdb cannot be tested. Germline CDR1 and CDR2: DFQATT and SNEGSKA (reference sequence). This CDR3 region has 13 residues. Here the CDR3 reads CSARAGGTGELFF.

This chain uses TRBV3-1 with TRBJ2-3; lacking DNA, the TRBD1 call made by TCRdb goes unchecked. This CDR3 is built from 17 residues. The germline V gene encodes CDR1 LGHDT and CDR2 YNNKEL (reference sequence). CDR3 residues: CASSQVPRGAWGYTQYF.

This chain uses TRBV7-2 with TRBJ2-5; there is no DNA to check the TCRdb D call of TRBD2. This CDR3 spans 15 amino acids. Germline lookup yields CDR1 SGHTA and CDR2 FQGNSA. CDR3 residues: CASSLALAGGETQYF.

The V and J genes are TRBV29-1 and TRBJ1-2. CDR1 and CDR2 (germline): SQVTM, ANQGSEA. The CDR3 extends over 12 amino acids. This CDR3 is CSVEAQAYGYTF.

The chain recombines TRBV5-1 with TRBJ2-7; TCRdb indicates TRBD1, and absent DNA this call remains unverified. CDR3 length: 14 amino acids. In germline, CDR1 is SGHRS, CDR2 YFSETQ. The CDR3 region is CASRMGGSSYERYF.

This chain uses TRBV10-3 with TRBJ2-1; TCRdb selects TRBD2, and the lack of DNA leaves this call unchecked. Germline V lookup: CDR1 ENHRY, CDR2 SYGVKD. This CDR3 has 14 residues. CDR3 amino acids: CAIRLGTGPDEQFF.